The text below deals with one T cell receptor (beta chain). The sample is drawn from a study of tumor-infiltrating lymphocytes in oesophageal squamous cell carcinoma. TCRdb processed the PCR reads anew with MiXCR; each CDR3 protein has one entry. The sample yields under 15,000 distinct CDR3 sequences, 54% seen once. V lost 8 bases and J lost 4, with 16 bases in between. This CDR3 has 14 residues. The germline gives CDR1 MNHNS, CDR2 SASEGT. Sequencing input: esophageal tumor tissue. The chain has TRBV6-1 and TRBJ2-3; D might be TRBD1 or TRBD2, each matching 7 bases. The source is a female donor with esophageal squamous cell carcinoma. The CDR3 DNA reads TGTGCCAGCGGACTAGGGGGCCGAGCAGATACGCAGTATTTT. Translated, it gives CASGLGGRADTQYF.